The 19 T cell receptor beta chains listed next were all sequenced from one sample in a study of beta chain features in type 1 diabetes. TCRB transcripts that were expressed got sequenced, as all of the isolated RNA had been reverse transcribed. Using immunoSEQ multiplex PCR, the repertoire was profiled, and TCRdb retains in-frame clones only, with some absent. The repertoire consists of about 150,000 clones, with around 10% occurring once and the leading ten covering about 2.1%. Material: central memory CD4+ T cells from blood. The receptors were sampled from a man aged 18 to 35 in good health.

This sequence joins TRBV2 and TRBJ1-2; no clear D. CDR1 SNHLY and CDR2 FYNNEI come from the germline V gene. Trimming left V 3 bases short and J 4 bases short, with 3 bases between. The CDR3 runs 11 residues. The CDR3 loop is CASSESYGYTF. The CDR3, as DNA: TGTGCCAGCAGTGAGTCCTATGGCTACACCTTC.

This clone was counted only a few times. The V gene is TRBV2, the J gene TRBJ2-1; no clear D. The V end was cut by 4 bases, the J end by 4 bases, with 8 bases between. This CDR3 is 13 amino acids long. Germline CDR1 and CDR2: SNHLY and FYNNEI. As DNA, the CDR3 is TGTGCCAGCAGTGCTGACTTTTACAATGAGCAGTTCTTC. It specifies CASSADFYNEQFF.

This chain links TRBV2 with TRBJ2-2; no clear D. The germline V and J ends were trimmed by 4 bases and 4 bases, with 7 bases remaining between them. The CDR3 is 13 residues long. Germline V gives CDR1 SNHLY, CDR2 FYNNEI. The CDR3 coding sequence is TGTGCCAGCAGTGGACTGGCCACCGGGGAGCTGTTTTTT. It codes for CASSGLATGELFF.

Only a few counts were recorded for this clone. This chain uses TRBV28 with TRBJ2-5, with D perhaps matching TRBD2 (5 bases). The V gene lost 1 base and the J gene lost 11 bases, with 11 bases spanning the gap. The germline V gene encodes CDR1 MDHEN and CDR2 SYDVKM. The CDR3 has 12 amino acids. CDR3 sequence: CASSLSPGIQYF. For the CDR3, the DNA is TGTGCCAGCAGTTTATCTCCGGGGATTCAGTACTTC. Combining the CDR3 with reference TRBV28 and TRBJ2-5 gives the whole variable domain DVKVTQSSRYLVKRTGEKVFLECVQDMDHENMFWYRQDPGLGLRLIYFSYDVKMKEKGDIPEGYSVSREKKERFSLILESASTNQTSMYLCASSLSPGIQYFGPGTRLLVL.

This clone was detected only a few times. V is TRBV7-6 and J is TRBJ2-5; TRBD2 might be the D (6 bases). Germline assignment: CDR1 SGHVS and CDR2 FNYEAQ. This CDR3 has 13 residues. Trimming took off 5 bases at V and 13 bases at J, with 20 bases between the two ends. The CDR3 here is CASSLSGTSVPYF. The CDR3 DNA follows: TGTGCCAGCAGCCTATCCGGGACTTCGGTCCCGTACTTC.

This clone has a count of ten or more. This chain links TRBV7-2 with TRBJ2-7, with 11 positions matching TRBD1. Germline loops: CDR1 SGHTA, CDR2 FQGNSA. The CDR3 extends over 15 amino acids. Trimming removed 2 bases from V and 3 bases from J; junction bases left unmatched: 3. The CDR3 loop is CASSLQGQGGYEQYF. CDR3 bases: TGTGCCAGCAGCTTACAGGGACAGGGGGGCTACGAGCAGTACTTC.

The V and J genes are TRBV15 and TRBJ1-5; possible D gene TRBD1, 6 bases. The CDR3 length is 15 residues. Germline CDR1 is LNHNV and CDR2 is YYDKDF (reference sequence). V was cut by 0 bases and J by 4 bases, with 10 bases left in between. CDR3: CATSRDRRGNQPQHF. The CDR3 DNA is TGTGCCACCAGCAGAGATCGCAGGGGAAATCAGCCCCAGCATTTT.

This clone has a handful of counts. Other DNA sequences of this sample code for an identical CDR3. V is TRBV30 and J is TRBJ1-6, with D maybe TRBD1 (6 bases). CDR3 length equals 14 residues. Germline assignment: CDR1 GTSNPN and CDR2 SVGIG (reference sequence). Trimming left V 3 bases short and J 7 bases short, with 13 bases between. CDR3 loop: CAWRLGQGNSPLHF. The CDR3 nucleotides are TGTGCCTGGAGGCTTGGTCAGGGGAATTCACCCCTCCACTTT.

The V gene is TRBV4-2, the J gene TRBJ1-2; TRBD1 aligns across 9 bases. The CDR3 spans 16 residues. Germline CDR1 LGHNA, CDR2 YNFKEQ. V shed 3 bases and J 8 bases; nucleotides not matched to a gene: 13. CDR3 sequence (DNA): TGTGCCAGCAGCCAGGGCGGGACAGGGAGTAAGAGGGGCTACACCTTC. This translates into CASSQGGTGSKRGYTF.

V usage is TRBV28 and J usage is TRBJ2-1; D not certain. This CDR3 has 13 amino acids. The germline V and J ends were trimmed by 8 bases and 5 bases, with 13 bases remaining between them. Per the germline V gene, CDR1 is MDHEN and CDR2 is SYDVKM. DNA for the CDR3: TGTGCCAGCGGAGTAGCACCAAACAATGAGCAGTTCTTC. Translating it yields CASGVAPNNEQFF. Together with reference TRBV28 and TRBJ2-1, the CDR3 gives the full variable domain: DVKVTQSSRYLVKRTGEKVFLECVQDMDHENMFWYRQDPGLGLRLIYFSYDVKMKEKGDIPEGYSVSREKKERFSLILESASTNQTSMYLCASGVAPNNEQFFGPGTRLTVL.

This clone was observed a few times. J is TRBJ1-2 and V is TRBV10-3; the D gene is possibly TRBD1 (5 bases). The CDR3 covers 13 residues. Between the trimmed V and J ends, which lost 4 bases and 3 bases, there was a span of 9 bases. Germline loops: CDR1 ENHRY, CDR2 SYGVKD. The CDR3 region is CAISGGEHYGYTF. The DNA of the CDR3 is TGTGCCATCAGTGGGGGGGAGCACTATGGCTACACCTTC.

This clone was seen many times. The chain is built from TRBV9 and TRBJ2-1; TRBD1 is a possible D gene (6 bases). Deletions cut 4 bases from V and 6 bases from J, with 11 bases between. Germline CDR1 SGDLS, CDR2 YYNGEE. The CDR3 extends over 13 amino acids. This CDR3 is CASSLQGTNEQFF. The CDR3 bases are TGTGCCAGCAGCTTACAGGGTACCAATGAGCAGTTCTTC.

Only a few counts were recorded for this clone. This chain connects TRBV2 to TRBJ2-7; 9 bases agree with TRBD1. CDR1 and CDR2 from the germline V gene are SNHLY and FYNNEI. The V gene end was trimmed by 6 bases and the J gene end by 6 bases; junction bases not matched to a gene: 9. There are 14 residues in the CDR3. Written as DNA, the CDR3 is TGTGCCAGCAGGACTGACAGGGGGAAGGGCGAGCAGTACTTC. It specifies CASRTDRGKGEQYF.

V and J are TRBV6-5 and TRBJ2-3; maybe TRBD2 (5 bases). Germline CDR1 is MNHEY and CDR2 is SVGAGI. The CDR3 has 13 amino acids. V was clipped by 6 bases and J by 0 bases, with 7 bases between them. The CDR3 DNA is TGTGCCAGCAGACTAGATAGCACAGATACGCAGTATTTT. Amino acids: CASRLDSTDTQYF.

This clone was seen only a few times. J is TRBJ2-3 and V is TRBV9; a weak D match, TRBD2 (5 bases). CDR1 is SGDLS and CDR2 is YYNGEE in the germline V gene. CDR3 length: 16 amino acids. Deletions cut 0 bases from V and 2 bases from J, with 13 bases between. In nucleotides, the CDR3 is TGTGCCAGCAGCGTAGCGTGGCTAGCTTCCACAGATACGCAGTATTTT. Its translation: CASSVAWLASTDTQYF.

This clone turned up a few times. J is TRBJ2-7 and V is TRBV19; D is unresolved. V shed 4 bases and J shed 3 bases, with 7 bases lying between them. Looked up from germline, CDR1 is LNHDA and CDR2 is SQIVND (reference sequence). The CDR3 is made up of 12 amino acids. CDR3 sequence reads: CASSTDGYEQYF. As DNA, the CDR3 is TGTGCCAGTAGTACCGACGGCTACGAGCAGTACTTC.

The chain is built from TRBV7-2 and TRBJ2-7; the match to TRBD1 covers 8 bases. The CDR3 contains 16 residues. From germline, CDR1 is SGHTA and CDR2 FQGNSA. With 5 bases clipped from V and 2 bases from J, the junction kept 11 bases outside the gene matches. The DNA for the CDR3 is TGTGCCAGCAGCCTAACCGCCGGACAGGGCACCTACGAGCAGTACTTC. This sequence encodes CASSLTAGQGTYEQYF.

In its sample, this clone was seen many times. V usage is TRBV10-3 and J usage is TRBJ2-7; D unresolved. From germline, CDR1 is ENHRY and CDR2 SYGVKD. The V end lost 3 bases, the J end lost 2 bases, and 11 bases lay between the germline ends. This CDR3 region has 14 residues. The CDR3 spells CAISDQPSTYEQYF. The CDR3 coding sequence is TGTGCCATCAGTGACCAACCTAGTACCTACGAGCAGTACTTC.

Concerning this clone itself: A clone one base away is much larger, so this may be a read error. The CDR3 bases are TGTGCCTGGAGTGTACTGTGGTGTATGAAGACTGAAGCTTTCTTT. Its protein is CAWSVLWCMKTEAFF. This chain connects TRBV30 to TRBJ1-1; D not resolved. The CDR3 is 15 residues long. Germline values: CDR1 GTSNPN, CDR2 SVGIG (reference sequence).